This TCR beta chain was observed in a study of regulatory and conventional T cells in RAG deficiency. Germline CDR1 is GTSNPN and CDR2 is SVGIG (reference sequence). This CDR3 contains 12 residues. Trimming removed 3 bases from V and 0 bases from J, with 5 bases in between. Conventional CD4+ T cells were sorted from blood as CD25-low CD127-high cells. TCRdb's copy holds only in-frame clones and misses some; the assay was immunoSEQ multiplex PCR. The sample includes 25,000 to 35,000 clones, roughly 95% of them seen just once. A further study also used this sample, focusing on regulatory T cells. That work contributes: Primers: 52 TRBV forward and 13 TRBJ reverse.

This clonotype was sampled from a human donor in good health. This chain connects TRBV30 to TRBJ2-5; the D is unclear. Sequenced sample: CD25- CD4+ T cells sorted from blood. CDR3 in DNA: TGTGCCTGGAGACAGAACCAAGAGACCCAGTACTTC. Translation: CAWRQNQETQYF. Complete variable domain (other parts from reference TRBV30 and TRBJ2-5): SQTIHQWPATLVQPVGSPLSLECTVEGTSNPNLYWYRQAAGRGLQLLFYSVGIGQISSEVPQNLSASRPQDRQFILSSKKLLLSDSGFYLCAWRQNQETQYFGPGTRLLVL.